Listed below are T cell receptor beta chains from one sample, sequenced in a study of OX40 agonist ivuxolimab in advanced cancers. The table came from immunoSEQ multiplex PCR; TCRdb's copy has only in-frame clones and leaves some out. The table shows tens of thousands of clones, with roughly 90% occurring only once. This specimen consisted of CD4+ or CD8+ T cells sorted from blood, obtained in a trial of the OX40 agonist ivuxolimab. Every receptor here comes from an adult with an advanced solid tumor such as melanoma, head and neck, liver or kidney cancer. CDR3s include the opening cysteine and the closing phenylalanine or tryptophan. A D gene is named only where the DNA matches it firmly. The size entry is marked missing in some rows and otherwise reads once, few, many or a size class.

d_call j_call v_call clone_size cdr3_nt cdr3_aa
NA TRBJ2-3 TRBV6-5 NA TGTGCCAGCAGTACAATTACTAGCCGAGATACGCAGTATTTT CASSTITSRDTQYF
NA TRBJ2-7 TRBV27 NA TGTGCCAGCAGTTCCAGAGGGCCAGGGAACTACGAGCAGTACTTC CASSSRGPGNYEQYF
NA TRBJ2-7 TRBV18 NA TGTGCCAGCTCACCACACAGAGACTCCTACGAGCAGTACTTC CASSPHRDSYEQYF
TRBD2 TRBJ2-1 TRBV7-3 few TGTGCCAGCAGTACGGCGGGAGGCAGAAGAGATGAGCAGTTCTTC CASSTAGGRRDEQFF
NA TRBJ2-7 TRBV2 NA TGTGCCAGCACCGAATCGGGGATAGGGTACGAGCAGTACTTC CASTESGIGYEQYF
NA TRBJ2-1 TRBV19 NA TGTGCCAGTACTACCGGGGTATTAAGCAATGAGCAGTTCTTC CASTTGVLSNEQFF
TRBD1 TRBJ2-7 TRBV9 NA TGTGCCAGCAGCAGCCGGGACAGGGGCTACGAGCAGTACTTC CASSSRDRGYEQYF
TRBD2 TRBJ2-5 TRBV7-2 NA TGTGCCAGCAGCTCCTCTAGCGGACAAGAGACCCAGTACTTC CASSSSSGQETQYF
NA TRBJ2-3 TRBV7-9 NA TGTGCCAGCAGCTTAGTTGGCGCTGGGGCAGATACGCAGTATTTT CASSLVGAGADTQYF
TRBD1 TRBJ2-7 TRBV5-4 NA TGTGCCAGCAGCCCCAAACTGGACAGGGTCGGCGAGCAGTACTTC CASSPKLDRVGEQYF
NA TRBJ1-2 TRBV6-5 NA TGTGCCAGCACCCGAGATTCAGGGGTGGGCTATGGCTACACCTTC CASTRDSGVGYGYTF